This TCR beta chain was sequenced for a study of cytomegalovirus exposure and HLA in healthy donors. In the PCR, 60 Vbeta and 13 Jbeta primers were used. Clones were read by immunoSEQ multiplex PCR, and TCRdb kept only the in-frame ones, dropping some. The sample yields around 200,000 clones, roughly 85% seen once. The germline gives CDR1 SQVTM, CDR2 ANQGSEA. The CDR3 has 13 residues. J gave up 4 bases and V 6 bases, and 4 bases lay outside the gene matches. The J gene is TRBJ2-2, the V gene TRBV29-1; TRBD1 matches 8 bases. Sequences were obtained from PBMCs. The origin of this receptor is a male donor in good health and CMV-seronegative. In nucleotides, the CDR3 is TGCAGCGTCGTGCAGGGGGCCACCGGGGAGCTGTTTTTT. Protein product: CSVVQGATGELFF.